This TCR beta chain was observed in a study of shared clonotypes between healthy human individuals. Study at large: Serving as donors were two women and a few men, whose ages spanned 18 to 49. Overall study results and limits: Sequencing depth was expected to affect clonotype sharing among donors.

As regards this clone: Its antigen is not known.

The method was immunoSEQ multiplex PCR; TCRdb's version includes in-frame clones alone and lacks a portion of them. Seen here are about 730,000 clones, over 55% observed once, and the top ten hold under 2%. V was trimmed by 2 bases and J by 3 bases, leaving 15 bases between them. This CDR3 has 15 residues. Germline CDR1 is SGHKS and CDR2 is YYEKEE (reference sequence). The authors divided CD4+ cells into CD45RA+ naive and CD45RA-negative memory subsets. The clonotype comes from a woman aged 30 to 39 in good health. The rearrangement links TRBV5-5 to TRBJ2-7, with D maybe TRBD1 (6 bases). Input material: memory CD4+ T cells sorted from blood. Subset meaning: CD45RA-negative fraction. The CDR3 sequence is CASSFGTLDLYEQYF. As DNA, the CDR3 is TGTGCCAGCAGCTTCGGGACATTGGATCTCTACGAGCAGTACTTC.